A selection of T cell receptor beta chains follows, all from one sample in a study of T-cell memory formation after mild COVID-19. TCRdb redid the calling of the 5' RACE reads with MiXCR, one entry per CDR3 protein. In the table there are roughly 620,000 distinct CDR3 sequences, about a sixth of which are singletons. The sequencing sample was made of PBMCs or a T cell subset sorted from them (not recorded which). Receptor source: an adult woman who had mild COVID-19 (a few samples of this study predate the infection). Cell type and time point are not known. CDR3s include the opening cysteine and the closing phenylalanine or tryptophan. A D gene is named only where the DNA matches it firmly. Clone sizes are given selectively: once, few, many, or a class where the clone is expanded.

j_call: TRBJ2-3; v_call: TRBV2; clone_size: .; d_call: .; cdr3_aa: CASSEQGGLGDTQYF; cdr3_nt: TGTGCCAGCAGTGAGCAGGGGGGGCTTGGAGATACGCAGTATTTT
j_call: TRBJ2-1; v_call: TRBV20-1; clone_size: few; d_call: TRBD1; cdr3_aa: CSAPGQGNEQFF; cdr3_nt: TGCAGTGCTCCGGGACAGGGCAATGAGCAGTTCTTC
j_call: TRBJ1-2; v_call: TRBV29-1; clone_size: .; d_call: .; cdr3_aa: CSVDRDYGYTF; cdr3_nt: TGCAGCGTTGACAGGGACTATGGCTACACCTTC
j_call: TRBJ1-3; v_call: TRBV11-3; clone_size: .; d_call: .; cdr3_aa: CASGERGSGNTIYF; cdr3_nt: TGTGCCAGCGGCGAGAGGGGGTCTGGAAACACCATATATTTT
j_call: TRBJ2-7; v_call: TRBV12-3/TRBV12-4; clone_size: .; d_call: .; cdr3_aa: CASSPTQGPYEQYF; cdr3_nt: TGTGCCAGCAGCCCCACACAGGGACCCTACGAGCAGTACTTC
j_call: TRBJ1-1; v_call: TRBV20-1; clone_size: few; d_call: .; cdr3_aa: CSASPGNTEAFF; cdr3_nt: TGCAGTGCTAGTCCAGGGAACACTGAAGCTTTCTTT
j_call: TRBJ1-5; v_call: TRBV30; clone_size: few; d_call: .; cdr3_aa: CAWSLSGGNQPQHF; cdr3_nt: TGTGCCTGGAGTTTGTCAGGGGGCAATCAGCCCCAGCATTTT
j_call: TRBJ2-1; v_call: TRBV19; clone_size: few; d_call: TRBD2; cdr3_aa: CASMGGTSGRSLNEQFF; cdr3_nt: TGTGCCAGCATGGGGGGGACTAGCGGGAGGAGCCTCAATGAGCAGTTCTTC
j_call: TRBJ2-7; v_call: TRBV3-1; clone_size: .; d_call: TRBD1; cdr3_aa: CASSLTGINEQYF; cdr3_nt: TGTGCCAGCAGTTTGACAGGGATCAACGAGCAGTACTTC
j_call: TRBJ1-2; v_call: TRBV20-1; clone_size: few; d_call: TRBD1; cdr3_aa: CSAPTGGHRGYGYTF; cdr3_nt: TGCAGTGCTCCGACAGGGGGCCACCGGGGCTATGGCTACACCTTC
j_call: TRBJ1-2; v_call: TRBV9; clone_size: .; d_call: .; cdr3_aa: CASSVAPERGGYTF; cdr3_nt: TGTGCCAGCAGCGTAGCTCCGGAGCGTGGAGGCTACACCTTC
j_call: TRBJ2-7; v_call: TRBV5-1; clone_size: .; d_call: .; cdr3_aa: CASSLAWGSSYEQYF; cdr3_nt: TGCGCCAGCAGCTTGGCCTGGGGAAGCTCCTACGAGCAGTACTTC
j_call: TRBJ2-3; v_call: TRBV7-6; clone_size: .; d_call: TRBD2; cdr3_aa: CASSLAELSGTSGRIADTQYF; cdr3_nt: TGTGCCAGCAGCTTAGCGGAGTTGTCCGGGACTAGCGGGAGAATTGCAGATACGCAGTATTTT
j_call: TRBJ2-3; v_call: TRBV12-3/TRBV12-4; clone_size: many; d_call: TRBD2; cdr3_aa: CASSLSLADTDTQYF; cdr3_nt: TGTGCCAGCAGTTTGTCACTAGCGGACACAGATACGCAGTATTTT
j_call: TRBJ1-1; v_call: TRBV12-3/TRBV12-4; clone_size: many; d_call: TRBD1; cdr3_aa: CASSPGQLNTEAFF; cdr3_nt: TGTGCCAGCAGTCCGGGACAGTTGAACACTGAAGCTTTCTTT